A single sample is the source of the 25 T cell receptor beta chains below, sequenced in a study of blood T cells in healthy people across ages. Combining a sample-barcoded 5' primer with a J-beta primer mix, a second PCR ran for roughly 6 to 12 cycles. TCRdb re-derived calls from the 5' RACE reads in MiXCR, one entry per CDR3 protein. The repertoire includes over a million distinct CDR3 sequences, about 42% of them detected once, and about 4% sits in the top ten. Sequencing was done on a sample of blood. The receptors stem from a woman aged 18 to 35 in good health.

There are a few counts of this clonotype. V gene TRBV4-2 combines with J gene TRBJ1-2; a possible D gene is TRBD1 (6 bases). This CDR3 spans 13 amino acids. V lost 3 bases and J 9 bases, leaving 14 bases between the germline ends. Germline loops: CDR1 LGHNA, CDR2 YNFKEQ. The CDR3 nucleotides read TGTGCCAGCAGCCACCCGGTAGGGGGGAGCTACACCTTC. It translates to CASSHPVGGSYTF.

The chain employs TRBV28 and TRBJ1-4; D might be TRBD1 (5 bases). This CDR3 has 15 amino acids. Between the trimmed V and J ends, which lost 5 bases and 7 bases, there was a span of 17 bases. Germline values: CDR1 MDHEN, CDR2 SYDVKM. The CDR3 sequence: CASSNRQRGVEKLFF. CDR3 DNA sequence: TGTGCCAGCAGTAACCGACAGCGCGGGGTTGAAAAACTGTTTTTT.

V is TRBV27 and J is TRBJ2-3; the D gene is possibly TRBD2 (5 bases). Deletions cut 5 bases from V and 1 base from J, with 13 bases between. There are 15 residues in the CDR3. Germline V gene data show CDR1 as MNHEY and CDR2 as SMNVEV (reference sequence). In DNA, the CDR3 is TGTGCCAGCAGTCCTAAGATGAGGGGCACAGATACGCAGTATTTT. Its translation: CASSPKMRGTDTQYF.

V usage is TRBV12-3 or TRBV12-4 and J usage is TRBJ2-2, with 7 bases identical to TRBD1. V dropped 5 bases and J dropped 6; count of bases not matched to a gene: 6. The length of the CDR3 is 14 residues. The CDR3 reads CASSEFGQAGELFF. DNA for the CDR3: TGTGCCAGCAGTGAGTTCGGACAGGCCGGGGAGCTGTTTTTT.

This clonotype was picked up a small number of times. The chain is built from TRBV29-1 and TRBJ2-2; TRBD1 matches 9 bases. The V gene's germline CDR1 is SQVTM and CDR2 ANQGSEA. The CDR3 is 14 residues long. J lost 5 bases, V lost 8 bases, and 9 bases had no gene match. The CDR3 reads CSCLGQGGTGELFF. The DNA of the CDR3 is TGCAGCTGTTTGGGACAGGGAGGAACCGGGGAGCTGTTTTTT.

This clonotype was observed a handful of times. This chain joins TRBV5-1 and TRBJ1-1; D unresolved. The CDR3 runs to 14 residues. V lost 3 bases and J lost 3, with 12 bases in between. The germline gives CDR1 SGHRS, CDR2 YFSETQ. CDR3 protein: CASSSRISDTEAFF. The CDR3 nucleotides are TGCGCCAGCAGCTCACGGATCAGTGACACTGAAGCTTTCTTT.

The chain has TRBV15 and TRBJ1-1; unclear D gene. The V and J ends lost 0 bases and 5 bases respectively, with 16 bases between them. Germline V CDR1 and CDR2: LNHNV, YYDKDF (reference sequence). There are 16 residues in the CDR3. The CDR3 DNA reads as TGTGCCACCAGCAGAGATGAGAGGGAAACTAAGACTGAAGCTTTCTTT. This gives the protein CATSRDERETKTEAFF.

V gene TRBV5-1 combines with J gene TRBJ2-7, with D tentatively TRBD1 or TRBD2 (6 bases each). Germline-derived CDR1 and CDR2 are SGHRS and YFSETQ. CDR3 length: 15 residues. Trimming removed 1 base at V and 9 bases at J, with 20 bases between. CDR3 sequence: CASSLRAGGLGWQYF. CDR3 in DNA: TGCGCCAGCAGCTTGAGGGCCGGGGGCCTCGGCTGGCAGTACTTC.

This clonotype has more than one count but fewer than ten. The chain couples TRBV12-3 or TRBV12-4 to TRBJ2-4, with D maybe TRBD2 (6 bases). The J call may not be correct, given that the DNA end is closer to TRBJ2-7. The CDR3 totals 13 residues. DNA for the CDR3: TGTGCCAGCAGTACCCACCGGGGGTACGAGCAGTACTTC. Its translation is CASSTHRGYEQYF.

The rearrangement uses TRBV19 and TRBJ2-7; D may be TRBD1 or TRBD2 (6 bases each). The CDR3 is 15 amino acids. Per the germline V gene, CDR1 is LNHDA and CDR2 is SQIVND (reference sequence). V was pared by 3 bases and J by 1 base, with 13 bases between. Written as DNA, the CDR3 is TGTGCCAGTAGTATCTTCGGGGGCCGATCCTACGAGCAGTACTTC. Translated: CASSIFGGRSYEQYF.

This clonotype showed up just once. The chain joins TRBV12-3 or TRBV12-4 to TRBJ2-1, with TRBD2 matching 7 bases. The V and J ends lost 6 bases and 6 bases, in that order; junction bases with no gene match: 8. The CDR3 is 14 residues long. The CDR3 loop reads CASSQGLVLNEQFF. The CDR3, as DNA: TGTGCCAGCAGCCAAGGACTAGTCCTCAATGAGCAGTTCTTC.

The chain carries TRBV18 and TRBJ2-3; no firm D call. CDR1 and CDR2 from the germline V gene are KGHSH and LQKENI. This CDR3 has 16 amino acids. V gave up 3 bases and J gave up 5 bases, with 18 bases separating them. DNA for the CDR3: TGTGCCAGCTCACCCACCTCGTACGGGTTGAAAGATACGCAGTATTTT. Encoded protein: CASSPTSYGLKDTQYF.

This rearrangement joins TRBV4-3 to TRBJ1-5, with D maybe TRBD1 (6 bases). V was cut by 4 bases and J by 2 bases, with 12 bases left in between. This CDR3 spans 15 amino acids. The germline V gene encodes CDR1 LGHNA and CDR2 YSLEER. For the CDR3, the DNA is TGCGCCAGCAGCCCCACGGGGGCGGGCAATCAGCCCCAGCATTTT. It codes for CASSPTGAGNQPQHF.

The chain recombines TRBV5-6 with TRBJ2-1; the D is unclear. In germline, CDR1 is SGHDT, CDR2 YYEEEE. This CDR3 region has 13 residues. V lost 4 bases and J 6 bases, leaving 11 bases between the germline ends. The CDR3 nucleotides are TGTGCCAGCAGCGTGGCGGACCGCAATGAGCAGTTCTTC. This gives the protein CASSVADRNEQFF.

CDR3 sequence reads: CAWTLDRPRGYTF. CDR3 in DNA: TGTGCCTGGACCTTGGACCGGCCCAGGGGCTACACCTTC. The chain combines TRBV30 with TRBJ1-2; no reliable D call. This CDR3 spans 13 amino acids. Germline CDR1 and CDR2: GTSNPN and SVGIG (reference sequence). V shed 4 bases and J shed 8 bases, with 17 bases lying between them.

The chain is built from TRBV12-5 and TRBJ2-1; D possibly corresponds to TRBD2 (5 bases). The CDR3 length is 12 residues. V lost 2 bases and J lost 13, with 12 bases in between. Germline assignment: CDR1 LGHNT and CDR2 FRNRAP. CDR3 residues: CASGLPGIDQFF. In DNA, the CDR3 is TGTGCTAGTGGTTTGCCCGGGATTGATCAGTTCTTC. The full variable domain, its missing parts supplied by reference TRBV12-5 and TRBJ2-1, is DARVTQTPRHKVTEMGQEVTMRCQPILGHNTVFWYRQTMMQGLELLAYFRNRAPLDDSGMPKDRFSAEMPDATLATLKIQPSEPRDSAVYFCASGLPGIDQFFGPGTRLTVL.

The chain combines TRBV29-1 with TRBJ1-1; D uncertain. Deletions cut 4 bases from V and 0 bases from J, with 9 bases between. Germline CDR1 and CDR2: SQVTM and ANQGSEA. There are 13 residues in the CDR3. CDR3 region: CSVAGHLNTEAFF. The DNA of the CDR3 is TGCAGCGTTGCCGGTCACCTGAACACTGAAGCTTTCTTT.

This chain uses TRBV7-2 with TRBJ2-7; 8 bases are shared with TRBD2. The CDR3 runs 15 residues. V dropped 4 bases and J dropped 2; count of bases not matched to a gene: 7. Germline V gene sequence: CDR1 SGHTA, CDR2 FQGNSA. CDR3 residues: CASSSVAGGAYEQYF. DNA of the CDR3: TGTGCCAGCAGCTCAGTGGCGGGGGGCGCCTACGAGCAGTACTTC. The whole variable domain, filled in from reference TRBV7-2 and TRBJ2-7, reads GAGVSQSPSNKVTEKGKDVELRCDPISGHTALYWYRQSLGQGLEFLIYFQGNSAPDKSGLPSDRFSAERTGGSVSTLTIQRTQQEDSAVYLCASSSVAGGAYEQYFGPGTRLTVT.

This clonotype was counted between two and nine times. Germline and junction disagree at one end, which may indicate a read error. The chain uses TRBV20-1 and TRBJ2-7; D gene unclear. The CDR3 is made up of 14 amino acids. Per germline, CDR1 DFQATT and CDR2 SNEGSKA (reference sequence). CDR3: CSAREDQSIYEQYF. DNA for the CDR3: TGCAGTGCAAGAGAGGACCAATCTATCTACGAGCAGTACTTC.

The chain recombines TRBV28 with TRBJ2-2; maybe TRBD1 (7 bases). V lost 6 bases and J 5 bases, leaving 22 bases between the germline ends. CDR3 length equals 17 residues. Per the germline V gene, CDR1 is MDHEN and CDR2 is SYDVKM. CDR3 sequence: CASSSLEGAVDTGELFF. DNA for the CDR3: TGTGCCAGCAGCTCCCTGGAGGGGGCGGTTGATACCGGGGAGCTGTTTTTT.

V usage is TRBV7-2 and J usage is TRBJ2-5, with D perhaps TRBD2 (6 bases). V was trimmed by 7 bases and J by 7 bases, leaving 16 bases between them. The CDR3 has 13 residues. CDR1 and CDR2 from the germline V gene are SGHTA and FQGNSA. Here the CDR3 reads CASTAGLGSTQYF. The CDR3 bases are TGTGCCAGCACGGCGGGGCTAGGCTCGACCCAGTACTTC.

A single count supports this clonotype. J is TRBJ2-2 and V is TRBV4-2; 9 bases match TRBD2. This CDR3 has 16 residues. The germline gives CDR1 LGHNA, CDR2 YNFKEQ. With V trimmed by 4 bases and J by 5 bases, 8 bases remained unmatched. This CDR3 is CASSPWGGGATGELFF. Written as DNA, the CDR3 is TGTGCCAGCAGCCCGTGGGGCGGGGGGGCTACCGGGGAGCTGTTTTTT.

This clonotype occurred many times. The CDR3 spells CASSQVYNEQFF. CDR3 DNA sequence: TGCGCCAGCAGCCAAGTATACAATGAGCAGTTCTTC. V gene TRBV4-1 combines with J gene TRBJ2-1; unclear D gene. Germline values: CDR1 MGHRA, CDR2 YSYEKL. CDR3 length: 12 amino acids. V lost 1 base to trimming and J lost 4 bases, with 2 bases between them.

V usage is TRBV12-3 or TRBV12-4 and J usage is TRBJ2-2; D ambiguous. The CDR3 contains 14 residues. V lost 2 bases and J 3 bases, leaving 7 bases between the germline ends. The CDR3 region is CASSLRVDTGELFF. The CDR3 DNA reads as TGTGCCAGCAGTTTAAGGGTCGACACCGGGGAGCTGTTTTTT.

The rearrangement joins TRBV7-2 to TRBJ2-2; possibly TRBD1 or TRBD2 for D (5 bases each). Per the germline V gene, CDR1 is SGHTA and CDR2 is FQGNSA. Trimming cost V 5 bases and J 0 bases, with 19 bases left between them. The CDR3 contains 18 residues. This CDR3 reads CASSLVRGDPTNTGELFF. DNA for the CDR3: TGTGCCAGCAGCCTAGTACGAGGGGATCCTACGAACACCGGGGAGCTGTTTTTT.